The rows below give T cell receptor beta chains drawn from one sample of a study of radiotherapy plus CTLA-4 blockade in lung cancer. Profiled with immunoSEQ multiplex PCR; TCRdb holds only in-frame clones, not every one. Seen here are 100,000 to 150,000 clones, more than 80% observed once, and the top ten hold 6.9%. The sample in question was peripheral blood, obtained from a patient treated with radiotherapy plus ipilimumab. The source of these receptors is a human donor with non-small cell lung cancer that progressed on radiotherapy plus ipilimumab. Each CDR3 is given with its conserved first and last residue. A D gene is named only where the DNA matches it firmly. Some rows mark clone size as missing; the rest say once, few, many or name a class of expanded clone.

clone size	V gene	CDR3 length	D gene	J gene	CDR3 protein	CDR3 DNA
NA	TRBV5-1	17	NA	TRBJ1-3	CASSRDGSSSSGNTIYF	TGCGCCAGCAGCCGGGACGGGTCCAGTAGCTCTGGAAACACCATATATTTT
NA	TRBV5-1	12	TRBD1	TRBJ1-1	CASSPGTGEAFF	TGCGCCAGCAGCCCCGGGACAGGGGAAGCTTTCTTT
NA	TRBV5-1	15	TRBD2	TRBJ2-1	CASSLTPSGAGEQFF	TGCGCCAGCAGCTTAACTCCTAGCGGGGCGGGAGAGCAGTTCTTC
NA	TRBV6-5	13	NA	TRBJ1-3	CASNGRSGNTIYF	TGTGCCAGCAATGGCCGCTCTGGAAACACCATATATTTT
NA	TRBV10-3	12	TRBD2	TRBJ2-7	CAIGAGAYEQYF	TGTGCCATCGGGGCGGGAGCGTACGAACAGTACTTC
NA	TRBV4-2	14	NA	TRBJ1-5	CASSQVAVDQPQHF	TGTGCCAGCAGCCAAGTCGCGGTCGATCAGCCCCAGCATTTT
NA	TRBV7-9	12	NA	TRBJ1-4	CASSLGEGKLFF	TGTGCCAGCAGCTTAGGGGAAGGAAAACTGTTTTTT
once	TRBV18	20	TRBD2	TRBJ2-2	CASSPIRTSGSTSNAGELFF	TGTGCCAGCTCACCTATCCGGACTAGCGGGAGCACCTCCAACGCCGGGGAGCTGTTTTTT
few	TRBV28	16	NA	TRBJ1-3	CASTWGSLGSGNTIYF	TGTGCCAGCACCTGGGGCAGCCTGGGCTCTGGAAACACCATATATTTT
NA	TRBV6-1	12	NA	TRBJ1-4	CASGAVGEKLFF	TGTGCCAGCGGGGCGGTGGGGGAAAAACTGTTTTTT
NA	TRBV4-2	18	NA	TRBJ1-4	CASSQDLGRGAANEKLFF	TGTGCCAGCAGCCAAGATTTGGGCAGGGGCGCGGCTAATGAAAAACTGTTTTTT
NA	TRBV6-1	14	NA	TRBJ1-5	CASPGPHSNQPQHF	TGTGCCAGCCCTGGACCGCATAGCAATCAGCCCCAGCATTTT